A selection of T cell receptor beta chains follows, all from one sample in a study of blood T cell repertoires in COVID-19. The protocol was immunoSEQ multiplex PCR, while the TCRdb copy is restricted to in-frame clones and leaves out a portion. The sample lists some 230,000 clones, roughly 80% occurring once. The sequencing input was peripheral blood. The receptors come from a woman in her thirties who had recovered from COVID-19. Both conserved end residues are part of each CDR3.

v_gene,CDR3aa
TRBV7-3,CASSLKGQRQPQHF
TRBV6-5,CASNSLAGKSDEQYF
TRBV25-1,CASSGRDRGLSSTDTQYF
TRBV19,CASSISGYGYTF
TRBV27,CASSLKPGQGHTEAFF
TRBV6-1,CASSEETSGAYNEQFF
TRBV6-5,CASRQTGNSPLHF
TRBV5-1,CASSLSVTDTQYF
TRBV7-8,CASSFLPGTYGYTF
TRBV30,CAWSLWGVAFF
TRBV27,CASSSWTESNQPQHF
TRBV19,CATEGINYGYTF
TRBV9,CASSYTGANTEAFF
TRBV27,CASSITGYNSPLHF
TRBV29-1,CSVRPSGTASGNTIYF
TRBV19,CASSIAGPNYGYTF
TRBV18,CASSPTGSYEQYF
TRBV6-4,CASSHTGGDVHEQFF
TRBV5-1,CASRNGGLASDTQYF
TRBV9,CASSPTGQPYEQYF
TRBV9,CASSGTRSYEQYF
TRBV5-1,CASSSTTSGNYNEQFF
TRBV5-4,CASSLESGIGSPLHF
TRBV5-1,CASSGGQGMNEQYF
TRBV10-3,CAIRGQGNTEAFF
TRBV25-1,CASSAPWSRRSTDTQYF
TRBV2,CASSEQGSTGELFF
TRBV7-2,CASSWISGPDTQYF
TRBV29-1,CSVGSQAHEQYF
TRBV7-3,CASSLQTGGRTEAFF
TRBV5-4,CASSSDSYEQYF
TRBV28,CASSFPSSGADYNEQFF
TRBV30,CAWIGGGPSEQFF